This T cell receptor (beta chain) was sequenced for a study of T cell responses to AZD1222 COVID-19 vaccine. Germline trimming cut 7 bases from V and 3 bases from J; bases unmatched to any gene: 2. Looked up from germline, CDR1 is KGHDR and CDR2 is SFDVKD. This CDR3 is built from 13 residues. Produced via immunoSEQ multiplex PCR; TCRdb's table is partial and in-frame only. The table lists around 130,000 clones, about nine tenths of them singletons. The chain recombines TRBV24-1 with TRBJ2-1; 7 bases align to TRBD1. This TCR was sampled from an adult who received the AZD1222 COVID-19 vaccine. The sequencing used peripheral blood, collected 28 days after the second AZD1222 dose. CDR3 in DNA: TGTGCCACCAGCGGACAGGTCTACAATGAGCAGTTCTTC. It encodes CATSGQVYNEQFF.